Detailed here is one T cell receptor (beta chain). Its cognate antigen is unknown. A much larger clonotype is one base distant, so this may be a read error. As to time point: blood at routine non-recurrence follow-up after resection. The sequenced material consisted of unsorted whole RNA from tumor, nontumor lung or frozen PBMC. This CDR3 region has 14 residues. Germline V lookup: CDR1 DFQATT, CDR2 SNEGSKA (reference sequence). This record comes from a study of spatial heterogeneity in lung cancer. General study findings and limits: Blood contained ubiquitous expanded tumor TCRs more at resection than at follow-up.

TCRdb itself ran the 5' RACE reads through MiXCR, one entry per CDR3 protein. Of about 94,000 distinct CDR3 sequences in the sample, roughly 19% were seen once. The specimen comprised PBMCs, sampled at follow-up. The chain joins TRBV20-1 to TRBJ1-1; D is perhaps TRBD1 (5 bases). The receptor was derived from a male donor with early-stage non-small cell lung cancer. CDR3 nucleotide sequence: TGCGGTGCTCCTCGTGGACACACAAACACTGAAGCTTTCTTT. Residues: CGAPRGHTNTEAFF.